One and the same sample provided the 22 T cell receptor beta chains below, sequenced in a study of shared clonotypes between healthy human individuals. Data came from immunoSEQ multiplex PCR; TCRdb stores just in-frame clones and leaves some out. Among hundreds of thousands of clones listed, around 81% were seen once. Material: PBMCs. Receptors were obtained from a woman aged 40 to 50 in good health. Some clones in this sample may be carry-over from other donors' samples.

The V call is TRBV28, the J call TRBJ2-1; TRBD2 aligns across 15 bases. Germline values: CDR1 MDHEN, CDR2 SYDVKM. This CDR3 comprises 18 residues. The junction had 11 bases not matched to a gene; V was cut back by 1 base and J by 10 bases. DNA of the CDR3: TGTGCCAGCAGTTTATCACCCGGACTAGCGGGAGGGCTAAGGGAGCAGTTCTTC. This encodes CASSLSPGLAGGLREQFF. Full variable domain (rest looked up from reference TRBV28 and TRBJ2-1): DVKVTQSSRYLVKRTGEKVFLECVQDMDHENMFWYRQDPGLGLRLIYFSYDVKMKEKGDIPEGYSVSREKKERFSLILESASTNQTSMYLCASSLSPGLAGGLREQFFGPGTRLTVL.

The chain has TRBV27 and TRBJ2-5, with 9 nucleotides matching TRBD1. The CDR3 is 13 amino acids. Germline V gives CDR1 MNHEY, CDR2 SMNVEV (reference sequence). Germline trimming cut 6 bases from V and 5 bases from J; bases unmatched to any gene: 4. CDR3 DNA: TGTGCCAGCAGCCGGGACAGGGTGGAGACCCAGTACTTC. This translates into CASSRDRVETQYF.

The rearrangement joins TRBV11-2 to TRBJ1-1, with D perhaps matching TRBD1 (6 bases). Germline CDR1 and CDR2: SGHAT and FQNNGV. This CDR3 region has 17 residues. Deletions cut 5 bases from V and 6 bases from J, with 25 bases between. The CDR3 DNA sequence: TGTGCCAGCAGCCCCCTGGCCCGGGGGCGCCCCGGCGCTGAAGCTTTCTTT. It encodes CASSPLARGRPGAEAFF. The full variable domain, completed using reference TRBV11-2 and TRBJ1-1, is EAGVAQSPRYKIIEKRQSVAFWCNPISGHATLYWYQQILGQGPKLLIQFQNNGVVDDSQLPKDRFSAERLKGVDSTLKIQPAKLEDSAVYLCASSPLARGRPGAEAFFGQGTRLTVV.

This clone occurred once. V and J are TRBV7-7 and TRBJ2-5; D not resolved. This CDR3 contains 14 residues. The germline V gene has CDR1 SSHAT and CDR2 FNYEAQ (reference sequence). Trimming stripped 0 bases from V and 0 bases from J, with 5 bases between. CDR3: CASSLAGNQETQYF. In DNA, the CDR3 is TGTGCCAGCAGCTTAGCGGGTAACCAAGAGACCCAGTACTTC.

V gene TRBV27 combines with J gene TRBJ1-4; possible D gene TRBD1, 5 bases. V lost 6 bases and J 7 bases, leaving 18 bases between the germline ends. Germline values: CDR1 MNHEY, CDR2 SMNVEV (reference sequence). The length of the CDR3 is 15 residues. In DNA, the CDR3 is TGTGCCAGCAGCCCCGAGGGGCTTATGGGTGAAAAACTGTTTTTT. Translated, it gives CASSPEGLMGEKLFF.

The chain has TRBV7-3 and TRBJ2-5; D remains unclear. Deletions cut 1 base from V and 5 bases from J, with 14 bases between. Per the germline V gene, CDR1 is SGHTA and CDR2 is FQGTGA. This CDR3 is 15 amino acids long. The CDR3, as DNA: TGTGCCAGCAGCTTAATTGGTTCGCCCGGGGAGACCCAGTACTTC. Protein sequence: CASSLIGSPGETQYF.

V usage is TRBV11-2 and J usage is TRBJ1-2, with D possibly TRBD1 on 5 matching bases. V gave up 5 bases and J gave up 6 bases, with 16 bases separating them. This CDR3 comprises 14 residues. CDR1 SGHAT and CDR2 FQNNGV come from the germline V gene. This chain's CDR3 is CASSAPGQRNGYTF. CDR3 nucleotide sequence: TGTGCCAGCAGCGCGCCGGGGCAACGAAATGGCTACACCTTC.

This clone is labeled as medium-sized. CDR3: CASSESRPGEQFF. CDR3 nucleotide sequence: TGTGCCAGCAGTGAATCCCGACCGGGTGAGCAGTTCTTC. This chain uses TRBV6-1 with TRBJ2-1; D gene unclear. The CDR3 contains 13 residues. V dropped 2 bases and J dropped 9 bases, with 11 bases sitting between them. CDR1 and CDR2 from the germline V gene are MNHNS and SASEGT.

The rearrangement uses TRBV19 and TRBJ2-1; D possibly corresponds to TRBD2 (6 bases). Germline V gene sequence: CDR1 LNHDA, CDR2 SQIVND (reference sequence). The CDR3 is 16 amino acids. The V gene lost 5 bases and the J gene lost 8 bases, with 22 bases spanning the gap. Written as DNA, the CDR3 is TGTGCCAGTAGTGGCCTCGTAACCGGGAGTGACTATGAGCAGTTCTTC. Translating it yields CASSGLVTGSDYEQFF.

The chain joins TRBV7-9 to TRBJ1-4, with 9 bases that match TRBD1. The CDR3 extends over 16 amino acids. Germline CDR1 reads SEHNR; CDR2 reads FQNEAQ (reference sequence). With 5 bases clipped from V and 8 bases from J, the junction kept 12 bases outside the gene matches. In DNA, the CDR3 is TGTGCCAGCAGCCCCAAGGGACAGGGTTTAGGCGAAAAACTGTTTTTT. It translates to CASSPKGQGLGEKLFF.

The genes are TRBV11-2 and TRBJ1-1, with D possibly matching TRBD1 (5 bases). The CDR3 is made up of 13 amino acids. V lost 1 base and J lost 6, with 9 bases in between. Germline CDR1 SGHAT, CDR2 FQNNGV. The CDR3 DNA follows: TGTGCCAGCAGCTTAGCCCCAGGGTCTGAAGCTTTCTTT. Translated, it gives CASSLAPGSEAFF.

This chain joins TRBV4-3 and TRBJ1-2; D unclear. CDR1 and CDR2 from the germline V gene are LGHNA and YSLEER. This CDR3 contains 15 residues. Deletions cut 0 bases from V and 4 bases from J, with 12 bases between. The CDR3 bases are TGCGCCAGCAGCCAAGAAAATACACTCAGCTATGGCTACACCTTC. This translates into CASSQENTLSYGYTF.

The gene calls are TRBV4-3 and TRBJ2-1; 7 bases match TRBD2. V dropped 0 bases and J dropped 9; count of bases not matched to a gene: 2. Germline CDR1 reads LGHNA; CDR2 reads YSLEER. The length of the CDR3 is 13 residues. CDR3 region: CASSQDAGVEQFF. The CDR3 DNA sequence: TGCGCCAGCAGCCAAGACGCGGGAGTTGAGCAGTTCTTC.

The chain links TRBV28 to TRBJ1-2, with 8 bases that match TRBD1. V shed 4 bases and J 12 bases; nucleotides not matched to a gene: 13. Germline CDR1 is MDHEN and CDR2 is SYDVKM. The CDR3 totals 14 residues. The DNA for the CDR3 is TGTGCCAGCAGTTCCGGGGGACAGGCAAGGGTACACACCTTC. Residues: CASSSGGQARVHTF.

This clone was seen a handful of times. V usage is TRBV2 and J usage is TRBJ2-5, with D possibly matching TRBD2 (6 bases). Looked up from germline, CDR1 is SNHLY and CDR2 is FYNNEI. Trimming took off 1 base at V and 4 bases at J, with 16 bases between the two ends. This CDR3 region has 16 residues. The CDR3 protein is CASSEGRRAAGETQYF. In DNA, the CDR3 is TGTGCCAGCAGTGAAGGTAGGAGGGCGGCTGGAGAGACCCAGTACTTC. The full variable domain, completed using reference TRBV2 and TRBJ2-5, is EPEVTQTPSHQVTQMGQEVILRCVPISNHLYFYWYRQILGQKVEFLVSFYNNEISEKSEIFDDQFSVERPDGSNFTLKIRSTKLEDSAMYFCASSEGRRAAGETQYFGPGTRLLVL.

The rearrangement uses TRBV28 and TRBJ2-2; 7 positions match TRBD1. The CDR3 length is 15 residues. Germline V gene lookup returns CDR1 MDHEN and CDR2 SYDVKM. V was clipped by 7 bases and J by 5 bases; unmatched bases: 10. CDR3 DNA sequence: TGTGCCAGCAAGACCGGGACAGAAGAGACCGGGGAGCTGTTTTTT. Its translation is CASKTGTEETGELFF.

This clone was seen a single time. The genes are TRBV2 and TRBJ2-7, with D maybe TRBD1 (6 bases). The germline CDR1 and CDR2 sequences are SNHLY and FYNNEI. The V and J ends lost 7 bases and 0 bases respectively, with 10 bases between them. The CDR3 is 13 amino acids. CDR3: CASNRQASYEQYF. Here the CDR3 DNA reads TGTGCCAGCAACCGACAGGCCTCCTACGAGCAGTACTTC.

The chain has TRBV7-9 and TRBJ2-2; TRBD1 matches at 9 bases. The CDR3 sequence is 17 residues long. Germline CDR1 and CDR2: SEHNR and FQNEAQ (reference sequence). V lost 5 bases, J lost 6 bases, and 13 bases stayed unmatched. The CDR3 DNA follows: TGTGCCAGCAGCCCTCACAGGGGGCGCGTTTCGGCCGGGGAGCTGTTTTTT. Protein sequence: CASSPHRGRVSAGELFF.

DNA of the CDR3: TGTGCCAGCGCCAAGCCTAGCGGGAGTCGGGAGACCCAGTACTTC. It translates to CASAKPSGSRETQYF. The V and J genes are TRBV18 and TRBJ2-5; 10 nucleotides match TRBD2. Losses at the gene ends were 8 bases for V and 5 bases for J; bases not matched to a gene: 11. Germline values: CDR1 KGHSH, CDR2 LQKENI. This CDR3 is built from 15 residues.

This chain joins TRBV18 and TRBJ2-5; TRBD2 matches 8 bases. Germline V gene sequence: CDR1 KGHSH, CDR2 LQKENI. After removal of 5 bases from V and 4 bases from J, the junction contained 9 bases not matched to a gene. This CDR3 has 15 amino acids. The CDR3 here is CASSSGLGGRETQYF. The CDR3 DNA sequence: TGTGCCAGCTCATCGGGACTAGGGGGACGAGAGACCCAGTACTTC.

The table lists this clone with a count of one. This sequence joins TRBV19 and TRBJ2-7, with D possibly being TRBD2 (6 bases). Germline V gene sequence: CDR1 LNHDA, CDR2 SQIVND (reference sequence). The CDR3 is made up of 14 amino acids. V lost 10 bases and J 6 bases, leaving 22 bases between the germline ends. The DNA for the CDR3 is TGTGCCACCAGCCCCCCCGGGGGATTAGGCGAGCAGTACTTC. Protein: CATSPPGGLGEQYF.

The chain combines TRBV5-4 with TRBJ2-7; TRBD1 matches at 9 bases. Germline lookup yields CDR1 SGHNT and CDR2 YYREEE (reference sequence). The V and J ends lost 2 bases and 3 bases, in that order; junction bases with no gene match: 3. This CDR3 has 14 residues. CDR3 sequence: CASSFAGQGYEQYF. The CDR3 nucleotides read TGTGCCAGCAGCTTTGCGGGACAGGGCTACGAGCAGTACTTC.